This T cell receptor (beta chain) was captured by sequencing in a study of blood T cell repertoires in COVID-19. This table comes from immunoSEQ multiplex PCR, and its TCRdb copy is limited to in-frame clones, with some not included. The sample has approximately 97,000 clones, roughly 80% seen once. The CDR3 has 16 residues. CDR1 is MDHEN and CDR2 is SYDVKM in the germline V gene. With 1 base removed from V and 5 bases from J, the gap between germline ends came to 17 bases. The chain couples TRBV28 to TRBJ1-1; D remains unclear. This clonotype was sampled from a man aged 60-69 years with active or convalescent COVID-19. Input material: peripheral blood. The CDR3 is CASSLFRAGRATEAFF. CDR3 in DNA: TGTGCCAGCAGTTTATTTCGGGCCGGGAGGGCGACTGAAGCTTTCTTT. The complete variable domain, with remaining parts taken from reference TRBV28 and TRBJ1-1, reads DVKVTQSSRYLVKRTGEKVFLECVQDMDHENMFWYRQDPGLGLRLIYFSYDVKMKEKGDIPEGYSVSREKKERFSLILESASTNQTSMYLCASSLFRAGRATEAFFGQGTRLTVV.